The next 11 T cell receptor beta chains were all read from a single sample in a study of somatic mutations in cytotoxic T cells in rheumatoid arthritis. The method was immunoSEQ multiplex PCR; TCRdb's version includes in-frame clones alone and lacks a portion of them. The data hold 25,000 to 30,000 clones, with roughly 86% observed a single time. Specimen: CD8+ T cells sorted from blood. These receptors were obtained from an adult with rheumatoid arthritis.

The chain recombines TRBV7-2 with TRBJ2-7, with D maybe TRBD2 (6 bases). CDR3 length equals 16 residues. CDR1 is SGHTA and CDR2 is FQGNSA in the germline V gene. V lost 2 bases and J 3 bases, leaving 17 bases between the germline ends. The CDR3 region is CASSLILPSADYEQYF. CDR3 coding DNA: TGTGCCAGCAGCTTAATATTGCCTAGCGCCGACTACGAGCAGTACTTC.

This chain connects TRBV18 to TRBJ2-7; perhaps TRBD1 as D (5 bases). Trimming removed 6 bases at V and 3 bases at J, with 12 bases between. The V gene's germline CDR1 is KGHSH and CDR2 LQKENI. The CDR3 totals 13 residues. CDR3 in DNA: TGTGCCAGCTCGAGACCCGACAGCTACGAGCAGTACTTC. Amino acid sequence: CASSRPDSYEQYF.

This clone is a singleton in its sample. The V gene is TRBV7-8, the J gene TRBJ2-1; 11 bases are a match to TRBD1. With V trimmed by 5 bases and J by 3 bases, 12 bases remained unmatched. The CDR3 extends over 18 amino acids. From germline, CDR1 is SGHVS and CDR2 FQNEAQ. This chain's CDR3 is CASSVRDRGERDYNEQFF. The CDR3, as DNA: TGTGCCAGCAGCGTCCGGGACAGGGGGGAGAGAGACTACAATGAGCAGTTCTTC.

The chain carries TRBV10-1 and TRBJ2-1; 9 bases agree with TRBD1. Germline V gives CDR1 WNHNN, CDR2 SYGVQD (reference sequence). Trimming cost V 2 bases and J 5 bases; bases outside gene matches: 1. The CDR3 loop spans 14 amino acids. CDR3 protein: CASSEGTGNNEQFF. Here the CDR3 DNA reads TGCGCCAGCAGTGAGGGGACAGGGAACAATGAGCAGTTCTTC.

This chain joins TRBV27 and TRBJ2-1; D may correspond to TRBD1 or TRBD2 (7 bases each). Germline values: CDR1 MNHEY, CDR2 SMNVEV (reference sequence). The CDR3 is 14 amino acids. V gave up 2 bases and J gave up 8 bases, with 13 bases separating them. The CDR3: CASSLRQGGDEQFF. The CDR3 bases are TGTGCCAGCAGTTTACGACAGGGAGGGGATGAGCAGTTCTTC.

This chain links TRBV7-2 with TRBJ2-3; D is perhaps TRBD1 (6 bases). Germline V gene data show CDR1 as SGHTA and CDR2 as FQGNSA. Trimming cost V 5 bases and J 8 bases, with 20 bases left between them. CDR3 length: 15 residues. CDR3 protein: CASSPADSLPGTQYF. The CDR3 nucleotides are TGTGCCAGCAGCCCGGCGGACAGTCTTCCAGGTACGCAGTATTTT.

This chain joins TRBV19 and TRBJ2-1; 8 positions match TRBD1. The V segment lost 7 bases and the J segment 0 bases; nucleotides outside the gene matches: 2. From germline, CDR1 is LNHDA and CDR2 SQIVND (reference sequence). This CDR3 region has 14 residues. The CDR3 is CASNTGGSYNEQFF. The CDR3 bases are TGTGCCAGTAACACAGGGGGCTCCTACAATGAGCAGTTCTTC.

This clone was recorded only once. The chain uses TRBV19 and TRBJ1-4, with D tentatively TRBD1 (5 bases). V was shortened by 5 bases and J by 4 bases, with 20 bases between the two germline ends. Germline CDR1 and CDR2: LNHDA and SQIVND (reference sequence). The CDR3 runs 17 residues. CDR3 amino acids: CASSSRGPGALNEKLFF. The DNA of the CDR3 is TGTGCCAGTAGTTCTCGGGGACCCGGGGCGCTTAATGAAAAACTGTTTTTT.

This sequence joins TRBV6-4 and TRBJ2-5, with a tentative D call TRBD1 (6 bases). Germline values: CDR1 MRHNA, CDR2 SNTAGT. Between the trimmed V and J ends, which lost 0 bases and 7 bases, there was a span of 9 bases. The CDR3 totals 13 residues. This CDR3 reads CASSDSLGGTQYF. The CDR3 region has the DNA TGTGCCAGCAGTGACTCTCTAGGGGGGACCCAGTACTTC.

The CDR3 DNA is TGCGCCAGCAGCCGGACTAGACTAGCGGGGGGCCCTTACAATGAGCAGTTCTTC. Amino acids: CASSRTRLAGGPYNEQFF. V usage is TRBV4-3 and J usage is TRBJ2-1, with 13 bases matching TRBD2. CDR1 LGHNA and CDR2 YSLEER come from the germline V gene. The V segment lost 4 bases and the J segment 4 bases; nucleotides outside the gene matches: 10. CDR3 length equals 18 residues.

This clone was detected only a few times. The chain is built from TRBV7-9 and TRBJ2-7, with unresolved D. Germline assignment: CDR1 SEHNR and CDR2 FQNEAQ (reference sequence). V lost 5 bases, J lost 0 bases, and 11 bases lay in between. The CDR3 is 14 residues long. Here the CDR3 DNA reads TGTGCCAGCAGCGCAACAGTGCGCTCCTACGAGCAGTACTTC. It is translated as CASSATVRSYEQYF.